This section outlines one T cell receptor (beta chain) sequence together with its context. What it recognizes is unknown. This record comes from a study of CD8+ T cells in alopecia areata. Overall study findings and caveats: Normal skin's resident alphabeta T cells are sequenced alongside lesional scalp T cells.

Germline loops: CDR1 ENHRY, CDR2 SYGVKD. The V gene end was trimmed by 2 bases and the J gene end by 9 bases; junction bases not matched to a gene: 7. The CDR3 is 15 residues long. Extracted RNA was reverse transcribed, and the resulting cDNA served as sequencing template. The protocol was immunoSEQ multiplex PCR, while the TCRdb copy is restricted to in-frame clones and leaves out a portion. The repertoire consists of around 140,000 clones, with roughly half occurring once and the leading ten covering over 0.75%. The TCR sequence derives from a human donor with alopecia areata. This chain joins TRBV10-3 and TRBJ2-1, with 10 bases that match TRBD2. The sample in question was CD4+ T cells sorted from blood, obtained at week 0. DNA of the CDR3: TGTGCCATCAGTGAGGTACCTAGCGGGAGTCGTGAGCAGTTCTTC. Residues: CAISEVPSGSREQFF.